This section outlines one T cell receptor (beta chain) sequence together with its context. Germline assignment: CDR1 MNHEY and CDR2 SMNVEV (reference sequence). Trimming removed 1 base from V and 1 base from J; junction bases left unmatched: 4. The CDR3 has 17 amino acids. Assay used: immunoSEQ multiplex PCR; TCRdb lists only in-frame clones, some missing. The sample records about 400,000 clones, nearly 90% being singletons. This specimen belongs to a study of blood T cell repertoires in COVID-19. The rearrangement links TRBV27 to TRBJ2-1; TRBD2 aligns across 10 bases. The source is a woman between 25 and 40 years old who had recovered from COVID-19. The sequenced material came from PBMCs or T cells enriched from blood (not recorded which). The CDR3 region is CASSLWLAGASYNEQFF. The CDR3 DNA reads TGTGCCAGCAGTTTATGGCTAGCGGGGGCGTCCTACAATGAGCAGTTCTTC.